This TCR beta chain comes out of a study of T-cell reconstitution after alpha-beta-depleted transplantation in children. Trimming cost V 4 bases and J 4 bases; bases outside gene matches: 5. CDR1 is SGHRS and CDR2 is YFSETQ in the germline V gene. This CDR3 region has 13 residues. This clonotype was found many times. Preparation of the TCRbeta library used unique molecular identifiers. MiXCR was run by TCRdb on the PCR reads, yielding one entry per CDR3 protein. This table holds about 540,000 distinct CDR3 sequences, around 20% found once. The specimen was PBMCs from the stem cell graft donor, collected from the stem cell graft. V gene TRBV5-1 combines with J gene TRBJ2-7; 7 nucleotides match TRBD2. The sequence came from a human donor who donated a stem cell graft to a child with acute lymphoblastic leukemia. The CDR3 nucleotides read TGCGCCAGCAGCGCCGGGACTACTTACGAGCAGTACTTC. Its translation is CASSAGTTYEQYF.